Below are 19 T cell receptor beta chains sequenced from a single sample in a study of blood T cells in healthy people across ages. The second PCR ran roughly 6 to 12 cycles with a sample-barcoded 5' primer and J-beta primers. TCRdb re-called the 5' RACE reads with MiXCR, one entry per CDR3 protein. Of 1 million to 1.2 million distinct CDR3 sequences in the sample, roughly two fifths were seen once. Sample: blood. Receptors were obtained from a man aged 18 to 35 in good health.

The chain joins TRBV3-1 to TRBJ2-3; 11 bases are shared with TRBD2. This CDR3 is 18 amino acids long. Trimming at V came to 0 bases and at J to 0 bases, leaving 5 bases not matched to a gene. Germline-derived CDR1 and CDR2 are LGHDT and YNNKEL (reference sequence). This CDR3 reads CASSQDGTSGASTDTQYF. CDR3 DNA: TGTGCCAGCAGCCAAGATGGGACTAGCGGTGCTAGCACAGATACGCAGTATTTT.

The chain employs TRBV5-5 and TRBJ1-4, with 9 bases aligning to TRBD1. The CDR3 contains 17 residues. The germline CDR1 and CDR2 sequences are SGHKS and YYEKEE (reference sequence). V lost 4 bases and J lost 6; bases outside the gene matches: 13. CDR3 sequence reads: CASSTMSGGTGYEKLFF. DNA for the CDR3: TGTGCCAGCAGCACTATGTCGGGCGGGACAGGGTATGAAAAACTGTTTTTT.

The chain uses TRBV6-5 and TRBJ2-1; the match to TRBD2 covers 10 bases. V gave up 4 bases and J gave up 4 bases; unmatched junction bases: 7. The germline V gene encodes CDR1 MNHEY and CDR2 SVGAGI. CDR3 length equals 16 residues. CDR3 sequence reads: CASSSTSGDPYNEQFF. The CDR3 DNA is TGTGCCAGCAGTTCCACTAGCGGGGACCCTTACAATGAGCAGTTCTTC.

The V call is TRBV6-5, the J call TRBJ1-2; D unclear. V shed 0 bases and J shed 4 bases, with 15 bases lying between them. The CDR3 has 16 amino acids. Germline V gives CDR1 MNHEY, CDR2 SVGAGI. CDR3 residues: CASSYSPPLASYGYTF. The CDR3 DNA follows: TGTGCCAGCAGTTACTCCCCTCCTCTGGCTTCCTATGGCTACACCTTC.

Ten or more counts support this clonotype. Here the CDR3 reads CASSPRDSYGYTF. The CDR3 bases are TGTGCCAGCAGCCCCCGGGACAGCTATGGCTACACCTTC. The rearrangement joins TRBV7-9 to TRBJ1-2, with 7 bases lining up with TRBD1. This CDR3 contains 13 residues. In germline, CDR1 is SEHNR, CDR2 FQNEAQ (reference sequence). The V segment lost 5 bases and the J segment 4 bases; nucleotides outside the gene matches: 4.

The chain combines TRBV2 with TRBJ1-2; the match to TRBD1 covers 7 bases. CDR1 is SNHLY and CDR2 is FYNNEI in the germline V gene. With V trimmed by 1 base and J by 6 bases, 2 bases remained unmatched. The CDR3 has 13 amino acids. This chain's CDR3 is CASSEVTGDGYTF. CDR3 bases: TGTGCCAGCAGTGAAGTTACAGGGGATGGCTACACCTTC.

This chain joins TRBV29-1 and TRBJ2-7; 12 bases match TRBD2. J lost 6 bases, V lost 0 bases, and 12 bases had no gene match. The germline gives CDR1 SQVTM, CDR2 ANQGSEA. CDR3 length: 17 amino acids. In DNA, the CDR3 is TGCAGCGTTGAAGAGTCCCCTAGCGGGGGGGCATCCCTCGAGCAGTACTTC. Translation gives CSVEESPSGGASLEQYF.

This clonotype turned up a few times. The chain employs TRBV7-2 and TRBJ2-5; D not certain. The closer fit of TRBJ2-7 to the DNA end suggests the J call may be wrong. The CDR3 totals 13 residues. The germline V gene has CDR1 SGHTA and CDR2 FQGNSA. CDR3 protein: CASSPVKGDEQYF. In DNA form, the CDR3 reads TGTGCCAGCAGCCCCGTGAAAGGAGACGAGCAGTACTTC.

This sequence joins TRBV27 and TRBJ2-3; D gene unclear. With 6 bases removed from V and 2 bases from J, the gap between germline ends came to 15 bases. The CDR3 totals 15 residues. Germline V gene data show CDR1 as MNHEY and CDR2 as SMNVEV (reference sequence). In nucleotides, the CDR3 is TGTGCCAGCAGGCCTTACAGAAGTTACACAGATACGCAGTATTTT. Translation gives CASRPYRSYTDTQYF.

The chain joins TRBV4-1 to TRBJ2-2; 7 bases fit TRBD2. Germline lookup yields CDR1 MGHRA and CDR2 YSYEKL. The V and J ends lost 3 bases and 5 bases, in that order; junction bases with no gene match: 12. The CDR3 consists of 17 residues. The CDR3 reads CASSHTLRLAETGELFF. The CDR3 coding sequence is TGCGCCAGCAGCCACACCCTTAGGCTAGCGGAAACCGGGGAGCTGTTTTTT.

CDR3 DNA sequence: TGCGCCAGCAGCGCCGTAGCGGGGGATAGCACAGATACGCAGTATTTT. The encoded protein is CASSAVAGDSTDTQYF. V and J are TRBV5-1 and TRBJ2-3, with 9 positions matching TRBD2. Germline CDR1 and CDR2: SGHRS and YFSETQ. The CDR3 covers 16 residues. The trim removed 4 bases at V and 0 bases at J, leaving 6 bases unmatched.

This clonotype has just a few counts. The V gene is TRBV9, the J gene TRBJ1-1, with D possibly TRBD1 on 5 matching bases. Germline CDR1 reads SGDLS; CDR2 reads YYNGEE. Trimming stripped 3 bases from V and 1 base from J, with 13 bases between. This CDR3 has 15 amino acids. As DNA, the CDR3 is TGTGCCAGCAGCGCAAACCGACAGACGAACACTGAAGCTTTCTTT. Amino acids: CASSANRQTNTEAFF.

The chain links TRBV6-6 to TRBJ2-7; 13 positions match TRBD2. The V gene's germline CDR1 is MNHNY and CDR2 SVGAGI (reference sequence). J lost 2 bases, V lost 5 bases, and 9 bases had no gene match. This CDR3 contains 17 residues. The CDR3 loop is CASSPRGLAGRTYEQYF. The CDR3 DNA reads as TGTGCCAGCAGTCCAAGGGGACTAGCGGGGAGGACCTACGAGCAGTACTTC.

The genes are TRBV14 and TRBJ2-3, with a possible D match to TRBD1 (6 bases). This CDR3 is built from 13 residues. V lost 5 bases to trimming and J lost 5 bases, with 11 bases between them. Per germline, CDR1 SGHDN and CDR2 FVKESK. The chain's CDR3 is CASSLYREDTQYF. The CDR3 DNA sequence: TGTGCCAGCAGCTTATACAGGGAAGATACGCAGTATTTT.

The genes are TRBV6-5 and TRBJ1-5; possible D gene TRBD1, 5 bases. Trimming cost V 0 bases and J 5 bases, with 11 bases left between them. This CDR3 comprises 15 residues. Germline V gene sequence: CDR1 MNHEY, CDR2 SVGAGI. The CDR3 bases are TGTGCCAGCAGTTACTCGTATAAGGGGTATCAGCCCCAGCATTTT. Translating gives CASSYSYKGYQPQHF.

This chain links TRBV2 with TRBJ1-1, with D uncertain. Trimming stripped 8 bases from V and 3 bases from J, with 7 bases between. The CDR3 has 11 residues. Germline CDR1 SNHLY, CDR2 FYNNEI. CDR3 DNA sequence: TGTGCCAGCGGCAAGCACACTGAAGCTTTCTTT. This gives the protein CASGKHTEAFF.

The chain joins TRBV5-1 to TRBJ1-2, with 10 bases matching TRBD1. V shed 3 bases and J 6 bases; nucleotides not matched to a gene: 14. The CDR3 contains 17 residues. Germline V gene data show CDR1 as SGHRS and CDR2 as YFSETQ. CDR3 DNA: TGCGCCAGCAGCTCTCAAATAAGCGGACAGGGGGTAGATGGCTACACCTTC. Translating it yields CASSSQISGQGVDGYTF. Variable domain in full (rest from reference TRBV5-1 and TRBJ1-2): KAGVTQTPRYLIKTRGQQVTLSCSPISGHRSVSWYQQTPGQGLQFLFEYFSETQRNKGNFPGRFSGRQFSNSRSEMNVSTLELGDSALYLCASSSQISGQGVDGYTFGSGTRLTVV.

This sequence joins TRBV20-1 and TRBJ1-4; 9 nucleotides agree with TRBD1. Unmatched junction bases numbered 6, after V lost 7 bases and J lost 6 bases. Germline V lookup: CDR1 DFQATT, CDR2 SNEGSKA (reference sequence). The CDR3 has 13 amino acids. The chain's CDR3 is CSVNRDRDEKLFF. The CDR3 DNA reads as TGCAGTGTCAACCGGGACAGGGATGAAAAACTGTTTTTT.

This clonotype was picked up a small number of times. The CDR3 loop is CSAARQGNYGYTF. Written as DNA, the CDR3 is TGCAGTGCGGCTCGACAAGGTAACTATGGCTACACCTTC. The chain recombines TRBV20-1 with TRBJ1-2; D not resolved. V was shortened by 6 bases and J by 1 base, with 12 bases between the two germline ends. The CDR3 totals 13 residues. CDR1 and CDR2 from the germline V gene are DFQATT and SNEGSKA (reference sequence).